The next 9 T cell receptor beta chains were all read from a single sample in a study of blood T cell repertoires in COVID-19. Here immunoSEQ multiplex PCR was the method, and the copy in TCRdb shows in-frame clones only, minus some. Among about 190,000 clones listed, less than 90% were seen once. The sequenced material came from peripheral blood. Receptors were obtained from a woman between 40 and 50 years old with acute or convalescent COVID-19.

V usage is TRBV12-3 or TRBV12-4 and J usage is TRBJ2-1; D is uncertain. With 6 bases removed from V and 0 bases from J, the gap between germline ends came to 3 bases. The CDR3 has 12 residues. CDR3 sequence reads: CASSRSYNEQFF. CDR3 DNA sequence: TGTGCCAGCAGCCGCTCCTACAATGAGCAGTTCTTC.

This chain uses TRBV5-1 with TRBJ1-1, with 7 bases that match TRBD1. The length of the CDR3 is 16 residues. The germline V gene encodes CDR1 SGHRS and CDR2 YFSETQ. The V segment lost 4 bases and the J segment 4 bases; nucleotides outside the gene matches: 13. The chain's CDR3 is CASSQSTGRIGTEAFF. The CDR3 DNA is TGCGCCAGCAGCCAATCGACAGGGCGGATTGGCACTGAAGCTTTCTTT.

The chain is built from TRBV6-5 and TRBJ1-6, with TRBD1 as a possible D gene (5 bases). Trimming removed 7 bases from V and 8 bases from J, with 12 bases in between. The CDR3 is 13 amino acids. The germline V gene encodes CDR1 MNHEY and CDR2 SVGAGI. CDR3 nucleotide sequence: TGTGCCAGCACCCGAGGGACTTATTCACCCCTCCACTTT. Its translation: CASTRGTYSPLHF.

The chain carries TRBV6-5 and TRBJ1-3; D perhaps matches TRBD1 (5 bases). The CDR3 loop spans 14 amino acids. Germline loops: CDR1 MNHEY, CDR2 SVGAGI. V dropped 6 bases and J dropped 1 base, with 10 bases sitting between them. The CDR3, as DNA: TGTGCCAGCAGGTCCACAGGATCTGGAAACACCATATATTTT. Its translation is CASRSTGSGNTIYF.

This clone was observed a single time. This rearrangement joins TRBV29-1 to TRBJ2-7; 7 bases match TRBD1. V dropped 3 bases and J dropped 4; count of bases not matched to a gene: 9. Germline CDR1 is SQVTM and CDR2 is ANQGSEA. This CDR3 spans 14 amino acids. For the CDR3, the DNA is TGCAGCGTTGAGGGGCAGGGGGTAGGATACGAGCAGTACTTC. Encoded protein: CSVEGQGVGYEQYF.

Only a few counts were recorded for this clone. The chain employs TRBV27 and TRBJ1-5; the D gene is possibly TRBD1 (5 bases). The CDR3 contains 18 residues. CDR1 and CDR2 (germline): MNHEY, SMNVEV (reference sequence). V lost 3 bases and J lost 0, with 18 bases in between. Written as DNA, the CDR3 is TGTGCCAGCAGTTTGATTAGGCGGGACGGATATAGCAATCAGCCCCAGCATTTT. Its protein is CASSLIRRDGYSNQPQHF.

This clone was seen just once. The chain couples TRBV28 to TRBJ2-1, with 9 bases identical to TRBD1. The CDR3 extends over 14 amino acids. The V segment lost 8 bases and the J segment 6 bases; nucleotides outside the gene matches: 8. CDR1 is MDHEN, CDR2 SYDVKM, per germline. Here the CDR3 DNA reads TGTGCCAGCGGGGGGACAGGGTCCCTCAATGAGCAGTTCTTC. Residues: CASGGTGSLNEQFF.

This clone occurred once. This chain connects TRBV3-1 (or the pseudogene TRBV3-2) to TRBJ2-3; D is possibly TRBD1 (5 bases). The CDR3 runs 13 residues. Germline assignment: CDR1 LGHDT and CDR2 YNNKEL (reference sequence). Trimming cost V 7 bases and J 4 bases, with 12 bases left between them. The CDR3 region has the DNA TGTGCCAGCAACACAGGCGGAGCAGATACGCAGTATTTT. This translates into CASNTGGADTQYF.

CDR3 sequence (DNA): TGTGCCAGCAGCCAAGTGGGGGCTAGCGGGACTACGGGAGATACGCAGTATTTT. Encoded protein: CASSQVGASGTTGDTQYF. V usage is TRBV4-2 and J usage is TRBJ2-3; 9 positions match TRBD2. This CDR3 is 18 amino acids long. The ends lost 1 base at V and 5 bases at J; junction bases unmatched: 13. Germline lookup yields CDR1 LGHNA and CDR2 YNFKEQ.